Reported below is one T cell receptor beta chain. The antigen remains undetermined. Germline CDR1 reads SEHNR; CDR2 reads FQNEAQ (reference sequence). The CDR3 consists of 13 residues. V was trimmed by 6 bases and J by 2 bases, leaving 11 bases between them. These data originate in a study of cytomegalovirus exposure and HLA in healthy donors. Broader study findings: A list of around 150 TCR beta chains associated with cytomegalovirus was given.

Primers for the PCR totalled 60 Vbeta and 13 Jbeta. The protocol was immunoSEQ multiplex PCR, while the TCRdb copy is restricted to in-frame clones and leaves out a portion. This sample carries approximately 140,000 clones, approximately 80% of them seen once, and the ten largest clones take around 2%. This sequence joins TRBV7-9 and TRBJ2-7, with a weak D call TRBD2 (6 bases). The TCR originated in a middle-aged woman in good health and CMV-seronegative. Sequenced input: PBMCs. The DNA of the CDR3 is TGTGCCAGCAGTCAGACGGGGGCCTACGAGCAGTACTTC. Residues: CASSQTGAYEQYF.